Shown below are 21 T cell receptor beta chains from a single sample sequenced in a study of blood T cell repertoires in COVID-19 (dated by TCRdb to about 2020). Library creation used the immunoSEQ multiplex PCR assay. TCRdb holds this immuneACCESS table with in-frame rearrangements only. Some clones are missing; in checked studies, unresolved V genes explain under half, and the rest has no known cause. The sample table shows about 400,000 clones, and roughly 90% are seen once. The ten largest make up approximately 1.2% of the sample. The specimen sequenced was peripheral blood. These receptors came from a man aged 40-49 years with acute or convalescent COVID-19.

J is TRBJ2-7 and V is TRBV9; D is perhaps TRBD2 (5 bases). The CDR3 covers 14 residues. Germline CDR1 is SGDLS and CDR2 is YYNGEE. Trimming removed 0 bases at V and 0 bases at J, with 7 bases between. As DNA, the CDR3 is TGTGCCAGCAGCGTAGGAGCGGACTCCTACGAGCAGTACTTC. Its translation: CASSVGADSYEQYF.

V gene TRBV7-6 combines with J gene TRBJ2-7, with 8 bases identical to TRBD2. V gave up 0 bases and J gave up 8 bases; unmatched junction bases: 12. Germline V gene lookup returns CDR1 SGHVS and CDR2 FNYEAQ. This CDR3 has 16 amino acids. DNA for the CDR3: TGTGCCAGCAGCTTAGCAAATAGCGGGACTCCTACGAAGCAGTACTTC. Translating gives CASSLANSGTPTKQYF.

The rearrangement uses TRBV19 and TRBJ1-1, with TRBD1 identical over 7 bases. J was trimmed by 6 bases and V by 5 bases; bases with no gene match: 3. The CDR3 contains 12 residues. The germline V gene has CDR1 LNHDA and CDR2 SQIVND (reference sequence). CDR3 loop: CASSFDRAEAFF. The DNA of the CDR3 is TGTGCCAGTAGTTTCGACAGGGCTGAAGCTTTCTTT.

The V gene is TRBV28, the J gene TRBJ1-3, with D possibly matching TRBD1 (6 bases). Germline V gene sequence: CDR1 MDHEN, CDR2 SYDVKM. This CDR3 has 19 residues. With 2 bases removed from V and 0 bases from J, the gap between germline ends came to 20 bases. CDR3: CASSLDYVGALYSGNTIYF. In nucleotides, the CDR3 is TGTGCCAGCAGTTTAGACTATGTGGGGGCCCTATACTCTGGAAACACCATATATTTT.

This clone was seen only a few times. The gene calls are TRBV9 and TRBJ1-3, with D unresolved. Germline lookup yields CDR1 SGDLS and CDR2 YYNGEE. This CDR3 spans 15 amino acids. V was cut by 0 bases and J by 1 base, with 8 bases left in between. CDR3 in amino acids: CASSVEGGSGNTIYF. Here the CDR3 DNA reads TGTGCCAGCAGCGTAGAGGGAGGGTCTGGAAACACCATATATTTT.

The chain uses TRBV6-5 and TRBJ2-7; 7 bases map to TRBD2. The CDR3 length is 15 residues. The germline gives CDR1 MNHEY, CDR2 SVGAGI. After removal of 6 bases from V and 1 base from J, the junction contained 9 bases not matched to a gene. CDR3 DNA: TGTGCCAGCAGCCGTTTCGTCGGGGGGTCCTACGAGCAGTACTTC. Protein: CASSRFVGGSYEQYF.

The V call is TRBV7-9, the J call TRBJ2-1, with TRBD2 matching over 9 bases. J was trimmed by 9 bases and V by 1 base; bases with no gene match: 4. Germline V gives CDR1 SEHNR, CDR2 FQNEAQ (reference sequence). The CDR3 has 14 amino acids. For the CDR3, the DNA is TGTGCCAGCAGCTTAGTGGGGACTAGCCCTGAGCAGTTCTTC. Amino acid sequence: CASSLVGTSPEQFF.

About this clone itself: A junction boundary mismatches the germline segment, possibly from a read error. J is TRBJ2-1 and V is TRBV7-7, with D unresolved. The CDR3 runs to 14 residues. Germline V gene data show CDR1 as SSHAT and CDR2 as FNYEAQ (reference sequence). The CDR3 region has the DNA TGTGCTAGCAGCTTAGGTTCCGGCGGAGATGAGCAGTTCTTC. Protein product: CASSLGSGGDEQFF.

CDR3 sequence (DNA): TGTGCCAGCATCCTAGCGGCTAGCACAGATACGCAGTATTTT. Amino acids: CASILAASTDTQYF. The chain has TRBV7-9 and TRBJ2-3; 7 bases are shared with TRBD2. The CDR3 extends over 14 amino acids. Germline V CDR1 and CDR2: SEHNR, FQNEAQ (reference sequence). Germline trimming cut 7 bases from V and 0 bases from J; bases unmatched to any gene: 4.

This clone was recorded once. V usage is TRBV5-5 and J usage is TRBJ1-6; D not resolved. With 4 bases removed from V and 13 bases from J, the gap between germline ends came to 12 bases. This CDR3 has 12 amino acids. Germline V lookup: CDR1 SGHKS, CDR2 YYEKEE (reference sequence). This CDR3 is CASSVDGEPLHF. CDR3 sequence (DNA): TGTGCCAGCAGCGTGGACGGAGAGCCCCTCCACTTT.

The chain links TRBV7-8 to TRBJ2-3; perhaps TRBD2 as D (6 bases). Between the trimmed V and J ends, which lost 4 bases and 0 bases, there was a span of 14 bases. CDR1 and CDR2 from the germline V gene are SGHVS and FQNEAQ. The CDR3 length is 16 residues. DNA of the CDR3: TGTGCCAGCAGCTGGAGCGGGTCTACTAGCACAGATACGCAGTATTTT. Its translation: CASSWSGSTSTDTQYF.

V usage is TRBV19 and J usage is TRBJ1-2, with 7 bases fitting TRBD1. Trimming cost V 3 bases and J 3 bases; bases outside gene matches: 7. Germline CDR1 is LNHDA and CDR2 is SQIVND (reference sequence). CDR3 length: 15 amino acids. The CDR3 DNA is TGTGCCAGTAGTATTGACAGGGAGTTGGACTATGGCTACACCTTC. The encoded protein is CASSIDRELDYGYTF.

This CDR3 is CAWEKGVYNSPLHF. The CDR3 DNA reads as TGTGCCTGGGAGAAGGGGGTGTATAATTCACCCCTCCACTTT. The V gene is TRBV30, the J gene TRBJ1-6; the D gene is possibly TRBD1 (6 bases). CDR3 length: 14 residues. CDR1 GTSNPN and CDR2 SVGIG come from the germline V gene (reference sequence). Between the trimmed V and J ends, which lost 5 bases and 4 bases, there was a span of 12 bases.

This clone was seen only once. The sample carries other DNA sequences with the same CDR3. This rearrangement joins TRBV5-1 to TRBJ2-6, with D possibly matching TRBD1 (5 bases). The germline CDR1 and CDR2 sequences are SGHRS and YFSETQ. This CDR3 spans 16 amino acids. V was pared by 0 bases and J by 4 bases, with 11 bases between. CDR3 residues: CASSLEGVSGANVLTF. DNA of the CDR3: TGCGCCAGCAGCTTGGAAGGGGTTTCGGGGGCCAACGTCCTGACTTTC.

The rearrangement links TRBV19 to TRBJ2-2; TRBD1 matches at 8 bases. The CDR3 covers 19 residues. V trimming: 7 bases; J trimming: 0 bases; junction bases outside the gene matches: 16. CDR1 is LNHDA and CDR2 is SQIVND in the germline V gene (reference sequence). This chain's CDR3 is CASTSPGQGALSNTGELFF. Written as DNA, the CDR3 is TGTGCCAGTACCTCCCCCGGCCAGGGGGCCCTTTCGAACACCGGGGAGCTGTTTTTT.

For this clone: The same CDR3 arises from other DNA sequences in this sample as well. The gene calls are TRBV5-1 and TRBJ2-7; TRBD1 matches 8 bases. The CDR3 has 14 amino acids. Germline CDR1 reads SGHRS; CDR2 reads YFSETQ. Losses at the gene ends were 4 bases for V and 2 bases for J; bases not matched to a gene: 5. The CDR3: CASSAGQGAYEQYF. The CDR3 region has the DNA TGCGCCAGCAGCGCTGGACAGGGCGCCTACGAGCAGTACTTC. The variable domain in full, with the rest retrieved from reference TRBV5-1 and TRBJ2-7, is KAGVTQTPRYLIKTRGQQVTLSCSPISGHRSVSWYQQTPGQGLQFLFEYFSETQRNKGNFPGRFSGRQFSNSRSEMNVSTLELGDSALYLCASSAGQGAYEQYFGPGTRLTVT.

V gene TRBV7-3 combines with J gene TRBJ1-1; tentatively, D is TRBD1 (6 bases). Germline V gene lookup returns CDR1 SGHTA and CDR2 FQGTGA. Trimming took off 2 bases at V and 0 bases at J, with 25 bases between the two ends. CDR3 length: 20 amino acids. The CDR3 loop is CASSLLRIGTQGRMNTEAFF. CDR3 DNA: TGTGCCAGCAGCTTACTGAGGATCGGGACACAAGGTCGGATGAACACTGAAGCTTTCTTT. Full variable domain (outside the CDR3, taken from reference TRBV7-3 and TRBJ1-1): GAGVSQTPSNKVTEKGKYVELRCDPISGHTALYWYRQSLGQGPEFLIYFQGTGAADDSGLPNDRFFAVRPEGSVSTLKIQRTERGDSAVYLCASSLLRIGTQGRMNTEAFFGQGTRLTVV.

This chain joins TRBV6-5 and TRBJ1-5; the match to TRBD1 covers 9 bases. This CDR3 has 14 residues. Germline CDR1 MNHEY, CDR2 SVGAGI. V gave up 4 bases and J gave up 5 bases; unmatched junction bases: 3. In DNA, the CDR3 is TGTGCCAGCAGTTTGGGACAGGGAGATCAGCCCCAGCATTTT. Residues: CASSLGQGDQPQHF.

The J gene is TRBJ2-1, the V gene TRBV18; 8 nucleotides match TRBD2. CDR1 and CDR2 (germline): KGHSH, LQKENI. This CDR3 has 16 amino acids. The trim removed 8 bases at V and 1 base at J, leaving 10 bases unmatched. This chain's CDR3 is CASNPGGMSSYNEQFF. CDR3 bases: TGTGCCAGCAACCCGGGAGGGATGAGTTCCTACAATGAGCAGTTCTTC.

The V call is TRBV28, the J call TRBJ2-2, with D possibly matching TRBD2 (5 bases). Germline V gene lookup returns CDR1 MDHEN and CDR2 SYDVKM. The CDR3 sequence is 16 residues long. Deletions cut 7 bases from V and 0 bases from J, with 15 bases between. CDR3 coding DNA: TGTGCCAGCAAAAGAGAGGGAATCGCGAACACCGGGGAGCTGTTTTTT. This gives the protein CASKREGIANTGELFF.

V usage is TRBV6-1 and J usage is TRBJ1-2, with D possibly matching TRBD1 (6 bases). The CDR3 is 16 amino acids. The V gene lost 4 bases and the J gene lost 4 bases, with 19 bases spanning the gap. Germline CDR1 is MNHNS and CDR2 is SASEGT. The CDR3 reads CASSGPGTTYRYGYTF. CDR3 coding DNA: TGTGCCAGCAGTGGTCCCGGGACAACCTACCGCTATGGCTACACCTTC.